This T cell receptor beta chain was sequenced during a study of cytotoxic CD8 clonotypes in ibrutinib-treated CLL. Study-level results: Before falling back toward baseline at progression, clonality had risen at the time of ibrutinib response.

The protocol was immunoSEQ multiplex PCR, while the TCRdb copy is restricted to in-frame clones and leaves out a portion. This repertoire shows about 45,000 clones, 65% found once; its top ten account for around a fifth. V lost 1 base, J lost 1 base, and 10 bases lay in between. Germline assignment: CDR1 SGHAT and CDR2 FQNNGV. CDR3 length: 15 amino acids. A note on this clone: The antigen remains unidentified.

The sequencing here drew on PBMCs, taken after 24 months of ibrutinib treatment. This sequence joins TRBV11-2 and TRBJ2-5, with no clear D. The receptor comes from a human donor with chronic lymphocytic leukemia. CDR3 nucleotide sequence: TGTGCCAGCAGCTTAGTAGATACGGGCCAAGAGACCCAGTACTTC. As protein: CASSLVDTGQETQYF.